This entry lists 9 T cell receptor beta chains sequenced from one sample in a study of blood T cell repertoires in COVID-19. Assay used: immunoSEQ multiplex PCR; TCRdb lists only in-frame clones, some missing. Of 110,000 to 150,000 clones listed, about four fifths are singletons. What was sequenced was peripheral blood. These receptors came from a human donor in a cohort sampled during active COVID-19.

This chain joins TRBV27 and TRBJ2-1; TRBD2 matches at 7 bases. V gave up 8 bases and J gave up 5 bases; unmatched junction bases: 9. CDR3 length equals 14 residues. Germline V gene lookup returns CDR1 MNHEY and CDR2 SMNVEV (reference sequence). The chain's CDR3 is CASRIREANNEQFF. CDR3 nucleotide sequence: TGTGCCAGCCGTATTCGGGAGGCTAACAATGAGCAGTTCTTC.

The rearrangement links TRBV19 to TRBJ1-5, with 10 positions matching TRBD1. The V and J ends lost 7 bases and 5 bases, in that order; junction bases with no gene match: 8. CDR1 and CDR2 from the germline V gene are LNHDA and SQIVND (reference sequence). This CDR3 comprises 15 residues. DNA of the CDR3: TGTGCCAGTATGGCACTCGGACAGGGGGATCAGCCCCAGCATTTT. Its translation is CASMALGQGDQPQHF.

This clone has only one observation. The chain couples TRBV7-9 to TRBJ2-7, with 7 bases identical to TRBD2. This CDR3 is built from 15 residues. CDR1 is SEHNR, CDR2 FQNEAQ, per germline (reference sequence). V shed 6 bases, J shed 2 bases, and the junction held 10 bases outside the gene matches. The CDR3 nucleotides are TGTGCCAGCAGTCAAACCGGGACTACAGCCTACGAGCAGTACTTC. This translates into CASSQTGTTAYEQYF.

The rearrangement links TRBV28 to TRBJ2-4; D not resolved. This CDR3 has 13 residues. The germline gives CDR1 MDHEN, CDR2 SYDVKM. V lost 6 bases, J lost 0 bases, and 6 bases lay in between. CDR3 bases: TGTGCCAGCAGCTACGGAGCCAAAAACATTCAGTACTTC. This sequence encodes CASSYGAKNIQYF.

This sequence joins TRBV11-3 and TRBJ2-7; D call uncertain. Trimming stripped 1 base from V and 2 bases from J, with 9 bases between. This CDR3 has 14 residues. The V gene's germline CDR1 is SGHNT and CDR2 YENEEA. The CDR3 coding sequence is TGTGCCAGCAGCTTAGCTGGGCCACCCTACGAGCAGTACTTC. This translates into CASSLAGPPYEQYF. Using reference TRBV11-3 and TRBJ2-7 for the parts outside the CDR3, the full variable domain is EAGVVQSPRYKIIEKKQPVAFWCNPISGHNTLYWYLQNLGQGPELLIRYENEEAVDDSQLPKDRFSAERLKGVDSTLKIQPAELGDSAVYLCASSLAGPPYEQYFGPGTRLTVT.

The V call is TRBV19, the J call TRBJ2-5; D possibly corresponds to TRBD1 (5 bases). The CDR3 runs to 14 residues. V shed 1 base and J shed 5 bases, with 11 bases lying between them. Germline CDR1 and CDR2: LNHDA and SQIVND (reference sequence). CDR3 bases: TGTGCCAGTAGTATAGGTGGTAAGGGGGAGACCCAGTACTTC. As protein: CASSIGGKGETQYF.

The V and J genes are TRBV30 and TRBJ2-5; D is unresolved. The V end lost 2 bases, the J end lost 5 bases, and 12 bases lay between the germline ends. Germline V lookup: CDR1 GTSNPN, CDR2 SVGIG (reference sequence). The CDR3 consists of 13 residues. CDR3 region: CAWSRQRLETQYF. The CDR3 bases are TGTGCCTGGAGTCGGCAGCGTTTGGAGACCCAGTACTTC.

The count of this clone is one. The chain couples TRBV7-2 to TRBJ2-1; 9 bases match TRBD1. This CDR3 has 12 amino acids. Trimming at V came to 5 bases and at J to 10 bases, leaving 3 bases not matched to a gene. Germline V gene data show CDR1 as SGHTA and CDR2 as FQGNSA. DNA of the CDR3: TGTGCCAGCAGCCCCGGGACAGGGGAGCAGTTCTTC. The encoded protein is CASSPGTGEQFF. The variable domain in full, with the rest retrieved from reference TRBV7-2 and TRBJ2-1, is GAGVSQSPSNKVTEKGKDVELRCDPISGHTALYWYRQSLGQGLEFLIYFQGNSAPDKSGLPSDRFSAERTGGSVSTLTIQRTQQEDSAVYLCASSPGTGEQFFGPGTRLTVL.

The chain links TRBV9 to TRBJ2-5, with D possibly TRBD2 on 5 matching bases. V lost 3 bases to trimming and J lost 5 bases, with 5 bases between them. The CDR3 is 11 amino acids. Germline V gene sequence: CDR1 SGDLS, CDR2 YYNGEE. The chain's CDR3 is CASSAGETQYF. The CDR3 DNA reads as TGTGCCAGCAGCGCGGGGGAGACCCAGTACTTC.